This entry features one T cell receptor (beta chain) sequence. The entry originates in a study of T cell changes during pregnancy in multiple sclerosis. Germline V CDR1 and CDR2: SGHDN, FVKESK. The length of the CDR3 is 16 residues. Trimming cost V 3 bases and J 8 bases; bases outside gene matches: 10. Only in-frame clones appear in the TCRdb table, and some are missing; sequencing was by immunoSEQ multiplex PCR. The sample yields 70,000 to 85,000 clones, about 91% seen once. This chain joins TRBV14 and TRBJ1-6; 7 bases agree with TRBD1. The sequence was obtained from a female donor with multiple sclerosis, enrolled in a pregnancy study. The sequences come from peripheral blood, collected before pregnancy. The CDR3 sequence: CASSQDRLLGHSPLHF. For the CDR3, the DNA is TGTGCCAGCAGCCAGGACAGGCTACTCGGCCATTCACCCCTCCACTTT.